These 28 T cell receptor beta chains were sequenced from one sample in a study of CD8 T cells in Susac syndrome. With random hexamers, roughly 0.5 to 1 ug RNA was reverse transcribed. TCRdb reanalysed the immunoSEQ multiplex PCR reads using MiXCR and keeps one entry per CDR3 protein. Found here are 230,000 or so distinct CDR3 sequences, 95% of them singletons; the top ten hold about 0.088%. Sequencing was carried out using CD4+ T cells from PBMCs. The source is a human donor with multiple sclerosis.

The genes are TRBV5-1 and TRBJ2-5; 7 nucleotides line up with TRBD2. V lost 4 bases, J lost 2 bases, and 11 bases stayed unmatched. Per the germline V gene, CDR1 is SGHRS and CDR2 is YFSETQ. The CDR3 is made up of 16 amino acids. The CDR3 coding sequence is TGCGCCAGCAGCCAACCGCGGGGGAGGGCACAAGAGACCCAGTACTTC. Amino acids: CASSQPRGRAQETQYF.

V and J are TRBV5-6 and TRBJ2-7; 8 positions match TRBD2. CDR1 and CDR2 from the germline V gene are SGHDT and YYEEEE. V was pared by 4 bases and J by 3 bases, with 6 bases of the junction left unmatched. CDR3 length equals 14 residues. CDR3 residues: CASSPGGKVYEQYF. CDR3 bases: TGTGCCAGCAGCCCGGGAGGGAAGGTCTACGAGCAGTACTTC.

The genes are TRBV14 and TRBJ2-7; TRBD1 aligns across 8 bases. V shed 0 bases and J 4 bases; nucleotides not matched to a gene: 8. Germline V gives CDR1 SGHDN, CDR2 FVKESK. This CDR3 region has 16 residues. CDR3 residues: CASSQDGWTGLYEQYF. CDR3 nucleotides: TGTGCCAGCAGCCAAGATGGCTGGACAGGGTTGTACGAGCAGTACTTC.

The V and J genes are TRBV30 and TRBJ2-7, with D hard to call. There are 15 residues in the CDR3. The germline CDR1 and CDR2 sequences are GTSNPN and SVGIG (reference sequence). Trimming stripped 0 bases from V and 5 bases from J, with 17 bases between. CDR3 DNA sequence: TGTGCCTGGAGTGTCCCCTTAGGCCACAAAAACGAGCAGTACTTC. Protein sequence: CAWSVPLGHKNEQYF.

The chain combines TRBV3-1 with TRBJ2-1, with 11 bases lining up with TRBD2. Unmatched junction bases numbered 6, after V lost 7 bases and J lost 7 bases. This CDR3 has 14 amino acids. CDR1 is LGHDT, CDR2 YNNKEL, per germline (reference sequence). The CDR3 sequence: CASTSSGRKNEQFF. CDR3 coding DNA: TGTGCCAGCACCTCTAGCGGGAGGAAGAATGAGCAGTTCTTC.

The chain couples TRBV27 to TRBJ2-1; 11 bases align to TRBD2. The germline V gene has CDR1 MNHEY and CDR2 SMNVEV (reference sequence). V shed 3 bases and J 8 bases; nucleotides not matched to a gene: 3. The CDR3 covers 14 residues. DNA for the CDR3: TGTGCCAGCAGTTTTAGCGGGAGGGTCGATGAGCAGTTCTTC. This translates into CASSFSGRVDEQFF.

The chain is built from TRBV28 and TRBJ1-1; D unresolved. The V end was cut by 2 bases, the J end by 1 base, with 5 bases between. The CDR3 is 13 amino acids. Germline CDR1 MDHEN, CDR2 SYDVKM. This CDR3 is CASSLPQNTEAFF. CDR3 nucleotide sequence: TGTGCCAGCAGTTTACCCCAGAACACTGAAGCTTTCTTT.

This clonotype was counted only a few times. This chain uses TRBV12-3 or TRBV12-4 with TRBJ2-7; 8 positions match TRBD1. The CDR3 covers 13 residues. The V segment lost 5 bases and the J segment 3 bases; nucleotides outside the gene matches: 3. The CDR3 DNA sequence: TGTGCCAGCAGTCCCGGACAGGGCTACGAGCAGTACTTC. Its translation is CASSPGQGYEQYF.

The V and J genes are TRBV15 and TRBJ1-2, with D unclear. Germline-derived CDR1 and CDR2 are LNHNV and YYDKDF (reference sequence). The V end lost 0 bases, the J end lost 4 bases, and 15 bases lay between the germline ends. This CDR3 spans 16 amino acids. The CDR3 sequence: CATSRDLVTEGYGYTF. CDR3 in DNA: TGTGCCACCAGCAGAGATCTAGTGACGGAGGGCTATGGCTACACCTTC.

The chain joins TRBV24-1 to TRBJ2-7; D gene unclear. Trimming took off 2 bases at V and 1 base at J, with 11 bases between the two ends. Germline CDR1 KGHDR, CDR2 SFDVKD. This CDR3 spans 15 amino acids. As DNA, the CDR3 is TGTGCCACCAGTGATTCCTATGACGCTTCCTACGAGCAGTACTTC. It is translated as CATSDSYDASYEQYF.

The chain links TRBV27 to TRBJ2-7; D remains unclear. Per the germline V gene, CDR1 is MNHEY and CDR2 is SMNVEV (reference sequence). The CDR3 consists of 13 residues. V gave up 3 bases and J gave up 2 bases, with 8 bases separating them. The CDR3 loop reads CASSFGQPYEQYF. DNA of the CDR3: TGTGCCAGCAGTTTTGGGCAGCCCTACGAGCAGTACTTC.

The gene calls are TRBV29-1 and TRBJ1-2, with D hard to call. There are 12 residues in the CDR3. Germline CDR1 reads SQVTM; CDR2 reads ANQGSEA. The V gene lost 4 bases and the J gene lost 8 bases, with 14 bases spanning the gap. This chain's CDR3 is CSVVTQSMGYTF. The CDR3 nucleotides are TGCAGCGTTGTAACCCAGTCTATGGGCTACACCTTC.

The chain links TRBV12-3 or TRBV12-4 to TRBJ1-2, with a possible D match to TRBD1 (6 bases). The CDR3 consists of 13 residues. V was cut by 5 bases and J by 6 bases, with 13 bases left in between. The CDR3 sequence is CASSKQGPHGYTF. The CDR3 DNA is TGTGCCAGCAGTAAACAGGGACCTCATGGCTACACCTTC.

The gene calls are TRBV30 and TRBJ2-1, with D perhaps TRBD1 (5 bases). The CDR3 has 13 amino acids. Germline V gives CDR1 GTSNPN, CDR2 SVGIG (reference sequence). Trimming took off 4 bases at V and 4 bases at J, with 11 bases between the two ends. The CDR3 loop is CAWKGAGYNEQFF. CDR3 in DNA: TGTGCCTGGAAAGGAGCAGGGTACAATGAGCAGTTCTTC.

This clonotype was seen only once. The V and J genes are TRBV27 and TRBJ1-2; unclear D gene. V lost 3 bases and J lost 7, with 15 bases in between. Germline V lookup: CDR1 MNHEY, CDR2 SMNVEV (reference sequence). The CDR3 contains 14 residues. The CDR3 DNA reads as TGTGCCAGCAGTTTTAGGGCGGCCGAGGGTGGCTACACCTTC. Translation: CASSFRAAEGGYTF.

The chain links TRBV12-3 or TRBV12-4 to TRBJ1-1; D gene uncertain. The V and J ends lost 5 bases and 1 base respectively, with 8 bases between them. The CDR3 extends over 13 amino acids. The CDR3 DNA follows: TGTGCCAGCAGTCGGGCCCCGAACACTGAAGCTTTCTTT. This sequence encodes CASSRAPNTEAFF.

The chain has TRBV20-1 and TRBJ2-7, with no clear D. Per germline, CDR1 DFQATT and CDR2 SNEGSKA (reference sequence). This CDR3 region has 11 residues. V lost 5 bases to trimming and J lost 6 bases, with 11 bases between them. The CDR3 loop reads CSALRQPEQYF. The DNA for the CDR3 is TGCAGTGCTTTGCGGCAACCCGAGCAGTACTTC.

This clonotype was observed a single time. The rearrangement uses TRBV7-2 and TRBJ2-7; D is ambiguous. V was cut by 7 bases and J by 1 base, with 11 bases left in between. The CDR3 contains 13 residues. In germline, CDR1 is SGHTA, CDR2 FQGNSA. The CDR3 DNA sequence: TGTGCCAGCATGGGCCGGGCATCCTACGAGCAGTACTTC. Translation gives CASMGRASYEQYF.

The chain links TRBV20-1 to TRBJ2-5; D may be TRBD1 (5 bases). This CDR3 is built from 11 residues. In germline, CDR1 is DFQATT, CDR2 SNEGSKA (reference sequence). V gave up 6 bases and J gave up 5 bases, with 10 bases separating them. The CDR3 sequence is CSARKGETQYF. The CDR3 DNA follows: TGCAGTGCCAGAAAGGGGGAGACCCAGTACTTC.

The chain employs TRBV7-3 and TRBJ2-1; 10 nucleotides agree with TRBD2. V gave up 2 bases and J gave up 4 bases; unmatched junction bases: 2. The CDR3 extends over 15 amino acids. The germline V gene has CDR1 SGHTA and CDR2 FQGTGA. CDR3 coding DNA: TGTGCCAGCAGCTTAGTAGCGGGAGGATACAATGAGCAGTTCTTC. Protein product: CASSLVAGGYNEQFF.

CDR3 sequence reads: CASSLPPGGLETQYF. The CDR3 DNA follows: TGTGCCAGCAGCCTCCCCCCGGGGGGCTTAGAGACCCAGTACTTC. The chain joins TRBV3-1 to TRBJ2-5, with D possibly matching TRBD2 (7 bases). The CDR3 totals 15 residues. The germline V gene encodes CDR1 LGHDT and CDR2 YNNKEL (reference sequence). With 4 bases removed from V and 4 bases from J, the gap between germline ends came to 16 bases.

J is TRBJ2-3 and V is TRBV29-1; 7 positions match TRBD2. Germline V gene sequence: CDR1 SQVTM, CDR2 ANQGSEA. V lost 4 bases, J lost 1 base, and 11 bases stayed unmatched. This CDR3 has 16 amino acids. This CDR3 is CSVAAGVRDGTDTQYF. CDR3 nucleotide sequence: TGCAGCGTTGCGGCGGGGGTGCGGGATGGCACAGATACGCAGTATTTT.

The genes are TRBV20-1 and TRBJ2-7; D may be TRBD1 (5 bases). V lost 8 bases and J lost 3, with 23 bases in between. Germline V gene sequence: CDR1 DFQATT, CDR2 SNEGSKA (reference sequence). The CDR3 covers 15 residues. The CDR3 DNA follows: TGCAGTTCATATCCCCTGGTGACACAGGACTACGAGCAGTACTTC. This gives the protein CSSYPLVTQDYEQYF.

The V gene is TRBV28, the J gene TRBJ2-7; maybe TRBD1 (5 bases). This CDR3 has 15 residues. V lost 5 bases and J 0 bases, leaving 14 bases between the germline ends. CDR1 and CDR2 (germline): MDHEN, SYDVKM. The DNA of the CDR3 is TGTGCCAGCAGTGATTTGGCAGGGCGCTCCTACGAGCAGTACTTC. It specifies CASSDLAGRSYEQYF.

The chain has TRBV23-1 and TRBJ2-5; D perhaps matches TRBD2 (5 bases). TRBV23-1 is an ORF for which the function is uncertain. The ends were cut back, 4 bases at V and 5 bases at J, with 20 bases in the middle. The CDR3 consists of 16 residues. The DNA of the CDR3 is TGCGCCAGCAGTCCCAACCTCCTTACTAGGAGTGAGACCCAGTACTTC. This sequence encodes CASSPNLLTRSETQYF.

The rearrangement links TRBV14 to TRBJ2-2, with D unresolved. The CDR3 runs to 13 residues. CDR1 SGHDN and CDR2 FVKESK come from the germline V gene. Trimming removed 1 base from V and 5 bases from J, with 5 bases in between. The CDR3 here is CASSQALTGELFF. Here the CDR3 DNA reads TGTGCCAGCAGCCAAGCTCTGACCGGGGAGCTGTTTTTT. Full variable domain (outside the CDR3, taken from reference TRBV14 and TRBJ2-2): EAGVTQFPSHSVIEKGQTVTLRCDPISGHDNLYWYRRVMGKEIKFLLHFVKESKQDESGMPNNRFLAERTGGTYSTLKVQPAELEDSGVYFCASSQALTGELFFGEGSRLTVL.

The rearrangement links TRBV3-1 to TRBJ1-2; TRBD1 matches at 11 bases. The CDR3 runs to 15 residues. Germline CDR1 LGHDT, CDR2 YNNKEL (reference sequence). V was clipped by 1 base and J by 4 bases; unmatched bases: 2. DNA of the CDR3: TGTGCCAGCAGCCAAGGGACAGGGGGCGTCTATGGCTACACCTTC. It codes for CASSQGTGGVYGYTF.

J is TRBJ2-7 and V is TRBV5-1; 12 bases are shared with TRBD2. CDR3 length equals 15 residues. Per germline, CDR1 SGHRS and CDR2 YFSETQ. V dropped 4 bases and J dropped 6; count of bases not matched to a gene: 8. This CDR3 reads CASSHAPGLAGEQYF. DNA of the CDR3: TGCGCCAGCAGCCACGCCCCGGGACTAGCGGGCGAGCAGTACTTC.